This TCR beta chain comes out of a study of shared clonotypes between healthy human individuals. At the level of the study: Per donor, CD8 memory used one plate, CD8 naive used two, CD4 memory used three and CD4 naive used three.

Using immunoSEQ multiplex PCR, the repertoire was profiled, and TCRdb retains in-frame clones only, with some absent. The sample includes about 2.3 million clones, 90% to 95% of them seen just once. To note about this clone: Its antigen is unidentified.

Study observations and caveats: Non-shared clonotypes showed lower generation probabilities than clonotypes common to all four donors. There were few donors, and this limited the genetic and exposure-history diversity represented.

Per the germline V gene, CDR1 is WNHNN and CDR2 is SYGVQD (reference sequence). CDR3 size: 16 residues. V lost 4 bases and J lost 2; bases outside the gene matches: 5. J is TRBJ2-1 and V is TRBV10-1; TRBD2 matches 10 bases. Sample: naive CD4+ T cells from PBMCs. This sample's subset: CD45RA+ positively selected. This receptor was taken from a man between 18 and 29 years old in good health. Some clones in this sample may be carry-over from other donors' samples. CDR3 residues: CASSAASGGPYNEQFF. In DNA form, the CDR3 reads TGCGCCAGCAGTGCAGCTAGCGGGGGACCCTACAATGAGCAGTTCTTC.